The entry below describes one T cell receptor beta chain. Its antigen is as yet unknown. This sample's time point: pretreatment peripheral blood. The data were taken from a study of PD-L1 blockade in urothelial cancer. Turning to the study itself: About 90% of the roughly 30 patients were men who had bladder-origin urothelial cancer. Analyzed time points were 3 weeks (second dose) and 6 weeks after therapy began.

V shed 5 bases and J shed 2 bases, with 13 bases lying between them. Germline V CDR1 and CDR2: GTSNPN, SVGIG (reference sequence). The CDR3 consists of 14 residues. Profiled with immunoSEQ multiplex PCR; TCRdb holds only in-frame clones, not every one. The data show 50,000 or so clones, roughly four fifths seen once. Study-level findings and limits: Sub-median blood TCR clonality before treatment predicted longer survival. For durable-benefit patients, tumor-associated blood clones expanded more at 3 weeks.

J is TRBJ1-3 and V is TRBV30; weak D call: TRBD1 (6 bases). This sample comprised PBMCs, obtained around atezolizumab (anti-PD-L1) treatment. This TCR came from a man between 65 and 85 years old with urothelial cancer. Here the CDR3 reads CAWAQGGTGNTIYF. The CDR3 DNA sequence: TGTGCCTGGGCCCAAGGGGGAACTGGAAACACCATATATTTT.